These T cell receptor beta chains were read from a single sample in a study of T cells in Graves' hyperthyroidism and ophthalmopathy. A single record per CDR3 protein comes from TCRdb applying MiXCR to the multiplex PCR reads. Of under 350,000 distinct CDR3 sequences in the sample, about 21% are singletons; the top ten hold 50%. The sequenced sample was blood. These receptors all come from a woman aged 45-59 years with Graves' hyperthyroidism. Both conserved end residues are part of each CDR3. D genes are given only for firm matches. Only part of the rows carry a size: once, few, many, or a class if the clone is expanded.

d_gene: TRBD1; v_gene: TRBV10-2; j_gene: TRBJ2-2; abundance: NA; CDR3aa: CASDRDRGNTGELFF; CDR3nt: TGCGCCAGCGACCGGGACAGGGGAAACACCGGGGAGCTGTTTTTT
d_gene: NA; v_gene: TRBV2; j_gene: TRBJ2-1; abundance: NA; CDR3aa: CASSYRDNYNEQFF; CDR3nt: TGTGCCAGCAGCTACCGGGACAACTACAATGAGCAGTTCTTC
d_gene: NA; v_gene: TRBV2; j_gene: TRBJ2-5; abundance: many; CDR3aa: CASRGRLLQETQYF; CDR3nt: TGTGCCAGCAGGGGGCGACTCCTCCAAGAGACCCAGTACTTC
d_gene: TRBD2; v_gene: TRBV15; j_gene: TRBJ2-1; abundance: NA; CDR3aa: CATSRAGLAGDYEQFF; CDR3nt: TGTGCCACCAGCAGAGCGGGACTAGCGGGAGACTATGAGCAGTTCTTC
d_gene: TRBD2; v_gene: TRBV7-2; j_gene: TRBJ2-1; abundance: few; CDR3aa: CASSPQAGLVFNEQFF; CDR3nt: TGTGCCAGCAGCCCCCAGGCGGGACTAGTTTTTAATGAGCAGTTCTTC
d_gene: NA; v_gene: TRBV7-9; j_gene: TRBJ1-1; abundance: NA; CDR3aa: CASSPSPRANTEAFF; CDR3nt: TGTGCCAGCAGCCCCTCCCCGCGGGCAAACACTGAAGCTTTCTTT
d_gene: NA; v_gene: TRBV5-1; j_gene: TRBJ1-5; abundance: many; CDR3aa: CASRVGTGSNQPQHF; CDR3nt: TGCGCCAGCAGAGTTGGGACGGGTAGCAATCAGCCCCAGCATTTT
d_gene: TRBD2; v_gene: TRBV11-2; j_gene: TRBJ2-1; abundance: NA; CDR3aa: CASSLGLSGPYNEQFF; CDR3nt: TGTGCCAGCAGCTTGGGACTAAGCGGACCCTACAATGAGCAGTTCTTC
d_gene: NA; v_gene: TRBV25-1; j_gene: TRBJ1-2; abundance: few; CDR3aa: CASSPPGRITLYGYTF; CDR3nt: TGTGCCAGCAGTCCTCCGGGACGGATCACTCTCTATGGCTACACCTTC
d_gene: NA; v_gene: TRBV2; j_gene: TRBJ2-2; abundance: NA; CDR3aa: CASSRYLAKGNTGELFF; CDR3nt: TGTGCCAGCAGTCGCTACCTAGCGAAAGGGAACACCGGGGAGCTGTTTTTT
d_gene: TRBD1; v_gene: TRBV11-3; j_gene: TRBJ1-1; abundance: many; CDR3aa: CASSSTGEVTEAFF; CDR3nt: TGTGCCAGCAGCTCCACAGGGGAGGTCACTGAAGCTTTCTTT
d_gene: NA; v_gene: TRBV6-1; j_gene: TRBJ1-1; abundance: many; CDR3aa: CASSGPSGAFF; CDR3nt: TGTGCCAGCAGTGGACCAAGCGGAGCTTTCTTT
d_gene: NA; v_gene: TRBV12-3/TRBV12-4; j_gene: TRBJ2-5; abundance: few; CDR3aa: CASSLMGKTQYF; CDR3nt: TGTGCCAGCAGTTTAATGGGAAAGACCCAGTACTTC
d_gene: NA; v_gene: TRBV19; j_gene: TRBJ1-5; abundance: NA; CDR3aa: CASSTGQIYSNQPQHF; CDR3nt: TGTGCCAGTAGTACCGGACAGATATATAGCAATCAGCCCCAGCATTTT
d_gene: NA; v_gene: TRBV12-3/TRBV12-4; j_gene: TRBJ2-3; abundance: many; CDR3aa: CASSLLATGTDTQYF; CDR3nt: TGTGCCAGCAGTTTATTGGCGACGGGCACAGATACGCAGTATTTT
d_gene: TRBD2; v_gene: TRBV5-1; j_gene: TRBJ2-1; abundance: many; CDR3aa: CASSGGGFVNEQFF; CDR3nt: TGCGCCAGCAGTGGGGGGGGTTTCGTCAATGAGCAGTTCTTC
d_gene: NA; v_gene: TRBV10-2; j_gene: TRBJ1-6; abundance: few; CDR3aa: CASSAAFQGSSYNSPLHF; CDR3nt: TGCGCCAGCAGTGCGGCCTTCCAGGGGTCCTCCTATAATTCACCCCTCCACTTT
d_gene: NA; v_gene: TRBV2; j_gene: TRBJ1-5; abundance: NA; CDR3aa: CASQALLGNQPQHF; CDR3nt: TGTGCCAGCCAGGCCCTCTTGGGCAATCAGCCCCAGCATTTT
d_gene: NA; v_gene: TRBV7-2; j_gene: TRBJ1-1; abundance: once; CDR3aa: CASSSDGGSTEAFF; CDR3nt: TGTGCCAGCAGCTCAGATGGGGGGAGCACTGAAGCTTTCTTT
d_gene: TRBD1; v_gene: TRBV7-2; j_gene: TRBJ2-7; abundance: once; CDR3aa: CASTIGPGQGSSEQYF; CDR3nt: TGTGCCAGCACCATCGGCCCTGGACAGGGATCATCCGAGCAGTACTTC
d_gene: TRBD1; v_gene: TRBV6-5; j_gene: TRBJ2-7; abundance: NA; CDR3aa: CASSYGTGRGGEQYF; CDR3nt: TGTGCCAGCAGTTATGGGACAGGGCGCGGGGGCGAGCAGTACTTC
d_gene: NA; v_gene: TRBV18; j_gene: TRBJ2-3; abundance: NA; CDR3aa: CASSPEIRERPSDTQYF; CDR3nt: TGTGCCAGCTCCCCTGAAATCAGGGAAAGGCCTTCAGATACGCAGTATTTT
d_gene: NA; v_gene: TRBV5-1; j_gene: TRBJ1-1; abundance: many; CDR3aa: CASSLGGGNTEAFF; CDR3nt: TGCGCCAGCAGCTTGGGAGGGGGGAACACTGAAGCTTTCTTT
d_gene: NA; v_gene: TRBV20-1; j_gene: TRBJ2-7; abundance: many; CDR3aa: CSATSLPGAKNEQYF; CDR3nt: TGCAGTGCTACCTCCCTTCCGGGAGCTAAGAACGAGCAGTACTTC
d_gene: NA; v_gene: TRBV5-8; j_gene: TRBJ1-2; abundance: few; CDR3aa: CASSPEGSGYGYTF; CDR3nt: TGTGCCAGCAGCCCCGAAGGCTCCGGCTATGGCTACACCTTC
d_gene: NA; v_gene: TRBV6-6; j_gene: TRBJ2-7; abundance: many; CDR3aa: CASSYSRGIRYEQYF; CDR3nt: TGTGCCAGCAGTTACTCGAGGGGGATTCGGTACGAGCAGTACTTC
d_gene: NA; v_gene: TRBV9; j_gene: TRBJ1-2; abundance: NA; CDR3aa: CASSVGRDYGYTF; CDR3nt: TGTGCCAGCAGCGTAGGCAGGGACTATGGCTACACCTTC
d_gene: TRBD2; v_gene: TRBV7-3; j_gene: TRBJ2-1; abundance: few; CDR3aa: CASSLRLAGHSEQFF; CDR3nt: TGTGCCAGCAGCTTAAGACTAGCGGGGCACAGTGAGCAGTTCTTC
d_gene: TRBD1; v_gene: TRBV27; j_gene: TRBJ1-4; abundance: NA; CDR3aa: CASKTGTGQKRLFF; CDR3nt: TGTGCCAGCAAGACCGGGACAGGCCAGAAACGACTGTTTTTT
d_gene: NA; v_gene: TRBV14; j_gene: TRBJ1-2; abundance: few; CDR3aa: CASSQDRPGVGYTF; CDR3nt: TGTGCCAGCAGCCAAGACAGGCCAGGGGTAGGCTACACCTTC
d_gene: TRBD1; v_gene: TRBV12-3/TRBV12-4; j_gene: TRBJ1-3; abundance: many; CDR3aa: CAYTNRGPRNTIYF; CDR3nt: TGTGCCTATACTAACAGGGGGCCAAGAAACACCATATATTTT
d_gene: TRBD1; v_gene: TRBV6-1; j_gene: TRBJ1-5; abundance: many; CDR3aa: CASSRQGNSNQPQHF; CDR3nt: TGTGCCAGCAGCAGACAGGGAAATAGCAATCAGCCCCAGCATTTT
d_gene: NA; v_gene: TRBV5-8; j_gene: TRBJ1-1; abundance: many; CDR3aa: CASSGRDTEAFF; CDR3nt: TGTGCCAGCAGCGGGAGGGACACTGAAGCTTTCTTT
d_gene: NA; v_gene: TRBV12-5; j_gene: TRBJ1-1; abundance: many; CDR3aa: CASGLSPNTEAFF; CDR3nt: TGTGCTAGTGGTTTGTCTCCGAACACTGAAGCTTTCTTT
d_gene: NA; v_gene: TRBV18; j_gene: TRBJ1-5; abundance: many; CDR3aa: CASSPTDSNQPQHF; CDR3nt: TGTGCCAGCTCACCTACAGATAGCAATCAGCCCCAGCATTTT
d_gene: NA; v_gene: TRBV6-1; j_gene: TRBJ1-4; abundance: few; CDR3aa: CASSLKGSATNEKLFF; CDR3nt: TGTGCCAGCAGCCTGAAGGGTAGTGCAACTAATGAAAAACTGTTTTTT
d_gene: TRBD1; v_gene: TRBV5-1; j_gene: TRBJ2-3; abundance: NA; CDR3aa: CASSLAGRGLDTQYF; CDR3nt: TGCGCCAGCAGCTTGGCAGGCAGGGGGTTAGATACGCAGTATTTT
d_gene: NA; v_gene: TRBV3-1; j_gene: TRBJ1-1; abundance: NA; CDR3aa: CASSQDPGGWAFF; CDR3nt: TGTGCCAGCAGCCAAGATCCTGGGGGCTGGGCTTTCTTT
d_gene: NA; v_gene: TRBV12-3/TRBV12-4; j_gene: TRBJ2-1; abundance: NA; CDR3aa: CASRIRGGLNNEQFF; CDR3nt: TGTGCCAGCAGAATTAGAGGGGGTCTTAACAATGAGCAGTTCTTC
d_gene: NA; v_gene: TRBV6-1; j_gene: TRBJ1-5; abundance: NA; CDR3aa: CASSPSLGNSNQPQHF; CDR3nt: TGTGCCAGCAGTCCGAGTTTGGGGAATTCCAATCAGCCCCAGCATTTT
d_gene: NA; v_gene: TRBV28; j_gene: TRBJ1-2; abundance: many; CDR3aa: CASSTQGVYGYTF; CDR3nt: TGTGCCAGCAGTACCCAGGGAGTCTATGGCTACACCTTC
d_gene: NA; v_gene: TRBV15; j_gene: TRBJ1-1; abundance: many; CDR3aa: CATSRSPTTRNTEAFF; CDR3nt: TGTGCCACCAGCAGGTCCCCGACAACAAGAAACACTGAAGCTTTCTTT
d_gene: NA; v_gene: TRBV7-6; j_gene: TRBJ1-5; abundance: many; CDR3aa: CASSLAQNQPQHF; CDR3nt: TGTGCCAGCAGCTTAGCCCAGAATCAGCCCCAGCATTTT
d_gene: NA; v_gene: TRBV5-8; j_gene: TRBJ1-1; abundance: many; CDR3aa: CASSLGVLLNTEAFF; CDR3nt: TGTGCCAGCAGCTTGGGAGTCCTGTTGAACACTGAAGCTTTCTTT
d_gene: TRBD1; v_gene: TRBV12-3/TRBV12-4; j_gene: TRBJ2-5; abundance: many; CDR3aa: CASSATGQETQYF; CDR3nt: TGTGCCAGCAGTGCGACAGGGCAAGAGACCCAGTACTTC
d_gene: TRBD2; v_gene: TRBV27; j_gene: TRBJ2-2; abundance: NA; CDR3aa: CASSRAGAGELFF; CDR3nt: TGTGCCAGCAGCCGGGCGGGAGCCGGGGAGCTGTTTTTT
d_gene: NA; v_gene: TRBV15; j_gene: TRBJ1-5; abundance: few; CDR3aa: CATSRSDRSNQPQHF; CDR3nt: TGTGCCACCAGCAGGAGTGACCGTAGCAATCAGCCCCAGCATTTT
d_gene: TRBD2; v_gene: TRBV7-2; j_gene: TRBJ2-3; abundance: few; CDR3aa: CASSRLAGGVYF; CDR3nt: TGTGCCAGCAGCCGTCTAGCGGGAGGGGTGTATTTT
d_gene: TRBD1; v_gene: TRBV20-1; j_gene: TRBJ2-1; abundance: many; CDR3aa: CSARVDRAYSEQFF; CDR3nt: TGCAGTGCTAGAGTCGACAGGGCCTACAGTGAGCAGTTCTTC
d_gene: NA; v_gene: TRBV11-2; j_gene: TRBJ2-6; abundance: many; CDR3aa: CASSTLSSGANVLTF; CDR3nt: TGTGCCAGCAGCACGCTGAGCTCTGGGGCCAACGTCCTGACTTTC
d_gene: TRBD1; v_gene: TRBV24-1; j_gene: TRBJ2-1; abundance: many; CDR3aa: CATSDFPTGIGSNEQFF; CDR3nt: TGTGCCACCAGTGATTTCCCGACAGGGATCGGCTCCAATGAGCAGTTCTTC
d_gene: TRBD1; v_gene: TRBV25-1; j_gene: TRBJ2-7; abundance: NA; CDR3aa: CASRGTGNTYEQYF; CDR3nt: TGTGCCAGCAGGGGGACAGGCAATACCTACGAGCAGTACTTC
d_gene: TRBD1; v_gene: TRBV12-3/TRBV12-4; j_gene: TRBJ1-5; abundance: many; CDR3aa: CASTEGASNQPQHF; CDR3nt: TGTGCCAGCACCGAGGGGGCAAGCAATCAGCCCCAGCATTTT
d_gene: TRBD1; v_gene: TRBV6-2/TRBV6-3; j_gene: TRBJ2-7; abundance: many; CDR3aa: CASSYSGTGSYEQYF; CDR3nt: TGTGCCAGCAGTTACTCCGGGACAGGGTCCTACGAGCAGTACTTC
d_gene: NA; v_gene: TRBV20-1; j_gene: TRBJ1-1; abundance: NA; CDR3aa: CSASPGELNTEAFF; CDR3nt: TGCAGTGCGAGCCCGGGAGAGCTTAACACTGAAGCTTTCTTT
d_gene: TRBD1; v_gene: TRBV2; j_gene: TRBJ2-1; abundance: many; CDR3aa: CASSTGRGYNEQFF; CDR3nt: TGTGCCAGCTCGACAGGGCGAGGCTACAATGAGCAGTTCTTC
d_gene: NA; v_gene: TRBV7-9; j_gene: TRBJ1-1; abundance: NA; CDR3aa: CASSFLDGNVMNTEAFF; CDR3nt: TGTGCCAGCAGCTTTCTGGACGGAAATGTTATGAACACTGAAGCTTTCTTT
d_gene: NA; v_gene: TRBV2; j_gene: TRBJ1-2; abundance: NA; CDR3aa: CASSDPNNYGYTF; CDR3nt: TGTGCCAGCAGTGACCCTAATAACTATGGCTACACCTTC
d_gene: TRBD1; v_gene: TRBV6-1; j_gene: TRBJ2-3; abundance: many; CDR3aa: CASRQGWRTQYF; CDR3nt: TGTGCCAGTCGACAGGGGTGGCGGACGCAGTATTTT
d_gene: NA; v_gene: TRBV7-2; j_gene: TRBJ2-2; abundance: NA; CDR3aa: CASNFRGENTGELFF; CDR3nt: TGTGCCAGCAACTTTAGAGGAGAAAACACCGGGGAGCTGTTTTTT